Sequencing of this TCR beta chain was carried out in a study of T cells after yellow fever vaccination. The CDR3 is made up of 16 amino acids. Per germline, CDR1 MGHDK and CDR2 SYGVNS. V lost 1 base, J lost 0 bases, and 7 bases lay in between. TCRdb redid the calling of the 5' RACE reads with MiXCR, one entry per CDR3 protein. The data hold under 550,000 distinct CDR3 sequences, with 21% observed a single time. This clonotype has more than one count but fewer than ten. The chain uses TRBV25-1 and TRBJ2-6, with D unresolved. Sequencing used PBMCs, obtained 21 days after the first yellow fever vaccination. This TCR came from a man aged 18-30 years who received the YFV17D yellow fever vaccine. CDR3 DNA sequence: TGTGCCAGCAGTGAATCCGGTTCCTCTGGGGCCAACGTCCTGACTTTC. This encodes CASSESGSSGANVLTF. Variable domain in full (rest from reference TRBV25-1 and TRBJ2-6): EADIYQTPRYLVIGTGKKITLECSQTMGHDKMYWYQQDPGMELHLIHYSYGVNSTEKGDLSSESTVSRIRTEHFPLTLESARPSHTSQYLCASSESGSSGANVLTFGAGSRLTVL.